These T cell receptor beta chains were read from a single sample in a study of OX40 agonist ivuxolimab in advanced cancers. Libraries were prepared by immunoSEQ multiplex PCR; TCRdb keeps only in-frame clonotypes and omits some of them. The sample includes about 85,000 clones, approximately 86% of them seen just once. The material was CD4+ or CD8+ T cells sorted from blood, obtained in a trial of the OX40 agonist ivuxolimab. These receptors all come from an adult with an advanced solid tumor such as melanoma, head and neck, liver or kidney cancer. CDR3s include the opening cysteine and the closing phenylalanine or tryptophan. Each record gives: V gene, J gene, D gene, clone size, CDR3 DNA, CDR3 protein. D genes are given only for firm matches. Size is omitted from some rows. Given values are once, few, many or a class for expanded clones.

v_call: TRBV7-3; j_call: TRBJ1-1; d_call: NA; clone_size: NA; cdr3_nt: TGTGCCAGCAGCTACTCTGGGACAAACACTGAAGCTTTCTTT; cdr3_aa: CASSYSGTNTEAFF
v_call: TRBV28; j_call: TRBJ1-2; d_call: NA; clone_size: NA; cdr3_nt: TGTGCCAGCAGTTTACCAGGGTATGGCCACACCTTC; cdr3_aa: CASSLPGYGHTF
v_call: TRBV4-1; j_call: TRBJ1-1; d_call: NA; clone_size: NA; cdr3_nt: TGCGCCAGCAGCCAAGTCCCCTCGAGGAGCCTGAACACTGAAGCTTTCTTT; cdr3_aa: CASSQVPSRSLNTEAFF
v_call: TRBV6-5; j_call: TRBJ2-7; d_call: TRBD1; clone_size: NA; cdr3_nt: TGTGCCAGCAGTTACTCGACAGGGGGCTACGAGCAGTACTTC; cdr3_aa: CASSYSTGGYEQYF
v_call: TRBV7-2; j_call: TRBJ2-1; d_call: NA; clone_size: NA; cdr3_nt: TGTGCCAGCAGGTACACTACCGACAATGAGCAGTTCTTC; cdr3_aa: CASRYTTDNEQFF
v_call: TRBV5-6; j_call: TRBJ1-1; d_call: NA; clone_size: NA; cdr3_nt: TGTGCCAGCAGCTGGCGGACAGCCGACACTGAAGCTTTCTTT; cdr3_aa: CASSWRTADTEAFF
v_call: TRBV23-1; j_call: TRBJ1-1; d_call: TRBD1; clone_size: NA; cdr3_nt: TGCGCCAGCAGTCAATTCCCTCCGACAGGGGCAGCTTTCTTT; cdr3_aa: CASSQFPPTGAAFF
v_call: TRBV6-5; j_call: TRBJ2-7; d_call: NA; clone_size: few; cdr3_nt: TGTGCCAGCAGTTACGGGGGGAACTACGAGCAGTACTTC; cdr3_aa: CASSYGGNYEQYF
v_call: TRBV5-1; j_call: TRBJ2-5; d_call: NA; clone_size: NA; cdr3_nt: TGCGCCAGCAGCTTGACTACACCGTCGGAGACCCAGTACTTC; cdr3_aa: CASSLTTPSETQYF
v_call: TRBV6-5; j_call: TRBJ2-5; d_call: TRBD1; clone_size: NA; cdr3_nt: TGTGCCAGCAGTTACTCAGGACAGGATGAGACCCAGTACTTC; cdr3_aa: CASSYSGQDETQYF
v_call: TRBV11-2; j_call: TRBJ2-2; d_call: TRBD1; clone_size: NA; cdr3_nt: TGTGCCAGCAGCGATTCGGGACAGGTGGTCGGGGAGCTGTTTTTT; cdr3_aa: CASSDSGQVVGELFF
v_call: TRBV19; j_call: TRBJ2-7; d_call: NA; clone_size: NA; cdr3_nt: TGTGCCAGTAGTACCCGGGGAGGAAGCGAGCAGTACTTC; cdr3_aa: CASSTRGGSEQYF
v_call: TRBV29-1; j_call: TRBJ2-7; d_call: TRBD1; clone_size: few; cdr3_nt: TGCAGCGTTGAAAGGGACAGGAACTCCTACGAGCAGTACTTC; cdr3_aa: CSVERDRNSYEQYF
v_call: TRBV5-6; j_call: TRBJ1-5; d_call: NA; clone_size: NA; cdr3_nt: TGTGCCAGCAGCTCCCGGGACTACAATCAGCCCCAGCATTTT; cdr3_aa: CASSSRDYNQPQHF
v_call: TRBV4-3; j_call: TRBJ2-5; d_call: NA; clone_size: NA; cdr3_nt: TGCGCCAGCAGCCAAGCAATGGAGAGGAGACAAGAGACCCAGTACTTC; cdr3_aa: CASSQAMERRQETQYF
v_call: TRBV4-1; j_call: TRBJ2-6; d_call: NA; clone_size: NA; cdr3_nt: TGCGCCAGCAGCCAGAGTCAGGCTTCAGGGGCCAACGTCCTGACTTTC; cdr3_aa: CASSQSQASGANVLTF
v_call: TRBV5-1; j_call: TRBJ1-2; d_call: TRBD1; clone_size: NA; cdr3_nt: TGCGCCAGCAGCCTGGGACAGGGTGACGGCTACACCTTC; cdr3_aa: CASSLGQGDGYTF
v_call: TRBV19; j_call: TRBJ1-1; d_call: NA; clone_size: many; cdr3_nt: TGTGCCAGTAGTATAGAGGCGGGGAGGCGCTCTGAAGCTTTCTTT; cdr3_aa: CASSIEAGRRSEAFF
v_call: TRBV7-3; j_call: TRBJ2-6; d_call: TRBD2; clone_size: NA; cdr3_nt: TGTGCCAGCAGCCCGGCGGGGGGCGTCCTGACTTTC; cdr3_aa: CASSPAGGVLTF
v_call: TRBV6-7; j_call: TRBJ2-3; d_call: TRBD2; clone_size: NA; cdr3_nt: TGTGCCAGCAGCAATACCGGGACTAGGGGCACAGATACGCAGTATTTT; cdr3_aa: CASSNTGTRGTDTQYF
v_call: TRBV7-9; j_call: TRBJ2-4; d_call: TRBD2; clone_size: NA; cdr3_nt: TGTGCCAGCAGCTTAGCGGCGCGGGGGATAATGGTCAAAAACATTCAGTACTTC; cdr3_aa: CASSLAARGIMVKNIQYF
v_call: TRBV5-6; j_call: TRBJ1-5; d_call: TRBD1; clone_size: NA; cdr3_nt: TGTGCCAGCAGCTTGGGGGGACAGGGAGGGCAGCCCCAGCATTTT; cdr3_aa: CASSLGGQGGQPQHF
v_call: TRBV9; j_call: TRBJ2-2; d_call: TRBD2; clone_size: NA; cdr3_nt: TGTGCCAGCAGCAAAGGGACTAGCGGGGGGGCCGGGGAGCTGTTTTTT; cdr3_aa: CASSKGTSGGAGELFF
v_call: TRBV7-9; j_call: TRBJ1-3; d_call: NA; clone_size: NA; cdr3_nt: TGTGCCAGCAGCAAGGAAGCCGGGGACACCATATATTTT; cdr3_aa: CASSKEAGDTIYF